Here is one TCR beta chain with its context. No antigen is known for it. TCR beta VDJ and CDR3 were profiled, and genomic DNA was the template. TCRdb reprocessed the reads via MiXCR and lists one record per CDR3 protein. The table has under 350,000 distinct CDR3 sequences, about 56% seen once. CDR3 length: 14 amino acids. V was pared by 4 bases and J by 0 bases, with 4 bases between. CDR1 is MRHNA and CDR2 is SNTAGT in the germline V gene. This sample was included in a study of CD8+CD57+ T cells in acquired aplastic anemia. Turning to the study itself: Sorted cells (CD4+ and CD8+) yielded DNA amounts that averaged about 3.1 ug.

Study findings and constraints: In CD8+ cells, Simpson's diversity showed no significant difference between patients and controls. The same twenty-nine CD8+ CDR3 sequences occurred in patients and in controls.

The source of this sequence is a human donor with severe aplastic anemia or a healthy control (not recorded which). The V call is TRBV6-4, the J call TRBJ2-6, with D unclear. Sequencing was performed on sorted CD4+, CD8+, or CD8+CD57+ T cells (not recorded which) from PBMCs. CDR3 sequence reads: CASSVRSGANVLTF. Here the CDR3 DNA reads TGTGCCAGCAGTGTACGCTCTGGGGCCAACGTCCTGACTTTC.